These 12 T cell receptor beta chains share one sample of origin, sequenced in a study of OX40 agonist ivuxolimab in advanced cancers. Profiled with immunoSEQ multiplex PCR; TCRdb holds only in-frame clones, not every one. The sample includes some 12,000 clones, around four fifths of them seen just once. Sequencing was performed on CD4+ or CD8+ T cells sorted from blood, taken in a trial of the OX40 agonist ivuxolimab. Source of these receptors: an adult with an advanced solid tumor such as melanoma, head and neck, liver or kidney cancer.

The chain links TRBV11-2 to TRBJ1-2; no definite D call. Between the trimmed V and J ends, which lost 3 bases and 1 base, there was a span of 6 bases. The CDR3 is 13 amino acids. Looked up from germline, CDR1 is SGHAT and CDR2 is FQNNGV. The CDR3 DNA reads as TGTGCCAGCAGCTTCGACGGTAACTATGGCTACACCTTC. The encoded protein is CASSFDGNYGYTF. The variable domain in full, with the rest retrieved from reference TRBV11-2 and TRBJ1-2, is EAGVAQSPRYKIIEKRQSVAFWCNPISGHATLYWYQQILGQGPKLLIQFQNNGVVDDSQLPKDRFSAERLKGVDSTLKIQPAKLEDSAVYLCASSFDGNYGYTFGSGTRLTVV.

This chain joins TRBV6-6 and TRBJ1-1, with 11 bases identical to TRBD1. V trimming: 7 bases; J trimming: 7 bases; junction bases outside the gene matches: 14. The germline CDR1 and CDR2 sequences are MNHNY and SVGAGI (reference sequence). This CDR3 has 16 amino acids. Here the CDR3 reads CASILSRDRGKVEAFF. The CDR3 nucleotides read TGTGCCAGCATTTTATCTAGGGACAGGGGGAAAGTTGAAGCTTTCTTT.

The CDR3 sequence: CASRVGEVKNYGYTF. CDR3 nucleotides: TGCGCCAGCAGAGTCGGGGAAGTAAAGAACTATGGCTACACCTTC. The rearrangement joins TRBV5-1 to TRBJ1-2; D gene uncertain. CDR1 is SGHRS, CDR2 YFSETQ, per germline. V gave up 5 bases and J gave up 2 bases, with 16 bases separating them. The CDR3 has 15 residues.

V gene TRBV4-2 combines with J gene TRBJ2-7; 11 positions agree with TRBD2. The CDR3 extends over 15 amino acids. Germline V gives CDR1 LGHNA, CDR2 YNFKEQ. J gave up 5 bases and V 0 bases, and 3 bases lay outside the gene matches. As DNA, the CDR3 is TGTGCCAGCAGCCAAGAGGGGACTAGCGGCGACGAGCAGTACTTC. Translating gives CASSQEGTSGDEQYF.

J is TRBJ1-6 and V is TRBV19; 10 bases map to TRBD1. The junction had 6 bases not matched to a gene; V was cut back by 9 bases and J by 1 base. Germline CDR1 and CDR2: LNHDA and SQIVND (reference sequence). The CDR3 is 16 residues long. The CDR3 DNA sequence: TGTGCCAGCGGGACAGGGGTGTGGTCCTATAATTCACCCCTCCACTTT. It translates to CASGTGVWSYNSPLHF.

The J gene is TRBJ2-3, the V gene TRBV6-6; 8 bases line up with TRBD1. Germline CDR1 MNHNY, CDR2 SVGAGI (reference sequence). CDR3 length: 15 residues. V shed 6 bases and J 3 bases; nucleotides not matched to a gene: 8. The CDR3 loop is CASSLGQGGTDTQYF. Here the CDR3 DNA reads TGTGCCAGCAGCCTTGGACAGGGAGGAACAGATACGCAGTATTTT.

The V gene is TRBV7-9, the J gene TRBJ2-3; D ambiguous. The germline gives CDR1 SEHNR, CDR2 FQNEAQ (reference sequence). Trimming stripped 5 bases from V and 2 bases from J, with 8 bases between. This CDR3 is 13 amino acids long. CDR3 sequence reads: CASSMDVTDTQYF. The CDR3 DNA is TGTGCCAGCAGCATGGACGTCACAGATACGCAGTATTTT. Variable domain in full (rest from reference TRBV7-9 and TRBJ2-3): DTGVSQNPRHKITKRGQNVTFRCDPISEHNRLYWYRQTLGQGPEFLTYFQNEAQLEKSRLLSDRFSAERPKGSFSTLEIQRTEQGDSAMYLCASSMDVTDTQYFGPGTRLTVL.

The chain is built from TRBV27 and TRBJ2-2; the D gene is possibly TRBD1 (6 bases). CDR3 length: 15 residues. V dropped 2 bases and J dropped 7 bases, with 14 bases sitting between them. Germline-derived CDR1 and CDR2 are MNHEY and SMNVEV (reference sequence). CDR3 nucleotide sequence: TGTGCCAGCAGTTTAGGGACACCGGGCGTCGGGGAGCTGTTTTTT. This sequence encodes CASSLGTPGVGELFF.

V and J are TRBV13 and TRBJ1-1; D is ambiguous. Germline values: CDR1 PRHDT, CDR2 FYEKMQ (reference sequence). V was shortened by 0 bases and J by 5 bases, with 10 bases between the two germline ends. There are 14 residues in the CDR3. CDR3 loop: CASSLGKGWTEAFF. CDR3 nucleotides: TGTGCCAGCAGCTTAGGCAAGGGTTGGACTGAAGCTTTCTTT.

DNA for the CDR3: TGTGCCAGCAGTTATTTGGGGGTTGGGGAGCTGTTTTTT. Encoded protein: CASSYLGVGELFF. V and J are TRBV6-6 and TRBJ2-2; D may be TRBD1 or TRBD2 (5 bases each). The CDR3 runs 13 residues. Germline lookup yields CDR1 MNHNY and CDR2 SVGAGI (reference sequence). Trimming cost V 3 bases and J 8 bases, with 10 bases left between them.

The V gene is TRBV2, the J gene TRBJ2-1; D is unresolved. V was shortened by 0 bases and J by 5 bases, with 8 bases between the two germline ends. Germline values: CDR1 SNHLY, CDR2 FYNNEI. This CDR3 has 14 residues. CDR3 nucleotides: TGTGCCAGCAGTGAAGCGGGTCGCAACAATGAGCAGTTCTTC. Translated: CASSEAGRNNEQFF.

This clone is a singleton in its sample. This chain joins TRBV27 and TRBJ2-2; perhaps D is TRBD1 or TRBD2 (5 bases each). In germline, CDR1 is MNHEY, CDR2 SMNVEV (reference sequence). The CDR3 covers 14 residues. Deletions cut 5 bases from V and 5 bases from J, with 12 bases between. The CDR3 region is CASSHRDGTGELFF. CDR3 DNA: TGTGCCAGCAGTCACCGGGACGGGACCGGGGAGCTGTTTTTT.